Below, 32 T cell receptor beta chains from the same sample are listed, as sequenced in a study of T-cell reconstitution after alpha-beta-depleted transplantation in children. Preparing the TCRbeta library involved the use of unique molecular identifiers. TCRdb recomputed calls from the PCR reads with MiXCR, one row per CDR3 protein. The sample shows about 580,000 distinct CDR3 sequences, 23% of them seen only once. The sample here was PBMCs, mostly from graft donor cells, taken 360 days after TCRalphabeta/CD19-depleted stem cell transplant. These receptors were obtained from a boy under two years old who had a stem cell transplant for acute myeloid leukemia, so the T cells may come from the graft donor.

The chain uses TRBV28 and TRBJ2-7; no reliable D call. The CDR3 covers 14 residues. Trimming took 5 bases from V and 3 from J, leaving 14 bases between them. Germline CDR1 MDHEN, CDR2 SYDVKM. The CDR3 nucleotides read TGTGCCAGCAGTCAAGGGCCCCTGGTCTACGAGCAGTACGTC. It codes for CASSQGPLVYEQYV.

This clonotype appeared a few times. V and J are TRBV3-1 and TRBJ2-5; 8 bases agree with TRBD2. The CDR3 is 14 residues long. J lost 5 bases, V lost 4 bases, and 6 bases had no gene match. Germline lookup yields CDR1 LGHDT and CDR2 YNNKEL (reference sequence). The DNA for the CDR3 is TGTGCCAGCAGCCGTCAGCGGGGGATGGAGACCCAGTACTTC. Protein product: CASSRQRGMETQYF.

V and J are TRBV6-5 and TRBJ1-1, with 7 bases fitting TRBD1. V trimming: 0 bases; J trimming: 4 bases; junction bases outside the gene matches: 5. This CDR3 comprises 15 residues. From germline, CDR1 is MNHEY and CDR2 SVGAGI. DNA of the CDR3: TGTGCCAGCAGTTACTCGGGACAGTCGTCCACTGAAGCTTTCTTT. Protein sequence: CASSYSGQSSTEAFF.

V is TRBV5-5 and J is TRBJ1-5; D perhaps matches TRBD1 (6 bases). The CDR3 is 16 amino acids. CDR1 SGHKS and CDR2 YYEKEE come from the germline V gene (reference sequence). Trimming took 7 bases from V and 3 from J, leaving 20 bases between them. CDR3 loop: CASPRTVYAHNQPQHF. The CDR3 DNA reads as TGTGCCAGCCCCCGGACAGTCTATGCCCACAATCAGCCCCAGCATTTT.

This clonotype showed up just a few times. This chain joins TRBV6-5 and TRBJ1-1, with D perhaps matching TRBD1 (6 bases). The V end was cut by 2 bases, the J end by 0 bases, with 22 bases between. Germline CDR1 reads MNHEY; CDR2 reads SVGAGI. The CDR3 covers 19 residues. This CDR3 is CASSYPQRGKFRMNTEAFF. As DNA, the CDR3 is TGTGCCAGCAGTTACCCGCAGAGGGGGAAATTTCGCATGAACACTGAAGCTTTCTTT.

This clonotype was counted ten times or more. The chain is built from TRBV6-1 and TRBJ2-7, with 7 bases identical to TRBD1. V lost 7 bases to trimming and J lost 0 bases; unmatched junction nucleotides: 3. Germline assignment: CDR1 MNHNS and CDR2 SASEGT. The CDR3 sequence is 13 residues long. CDR3 DNA: TGTGCCAGCACCGGGACAGACTCCTACGAGCAGTACTTC. It is translated as CASTGTDSYEQYF.

The rearrangement links TRBV29-1 to TRBJ2-1; TRBD2 aligns across 7 bases. The CDR3 is made up of 15 amino acids. CDR1 is SQVTM and CDR2 is ANQGSEA in the germline V gene. Trimming at V came to 6 bases and at J to 9 bases, leaving 17 bases not matched to a gene. The CDR3 reads CSVGGRQGRFSEQFF. DNA for the CDR3: TGCAGCGTGGGAGGGCGGCAGGGTAGGTTTAGTGAGCAGTTCTTC.

This sequence joins TRBV25-1 and TRBJ2-1, with 7 bases matching TRBD1. V dropped 0 bases and J dropped 8; count of bases not matched to a gene: 7. The CDR3 contains 15 residues. Germline V gene data show CDR1 as MGHDK and CDR2 as SYGVNS. The CDR3 loop is CASSEYRQGGDEQFF. As DNA, the CDR3 is TGTGCCAGCAGTGAATATCGACAAGGGGGCGATGAGCAGTTCTTC.

Ten or more counts support this clonotype. The gene calls are TRBV12-3 or TRBV12-4 and TRBJ2-3, with 8 nucleotides matching TRBD1. This CDR3 is 15 amino acids long. V lost 6 bases to trimming and J lost 4 bases; unmatched junction nucleotides: 9. CDR3 protein: CASRPPGQVSDTQYF. CDR3 DNA sequence: TGTGCCAGCAGGCCCCCGGGACAGGTCTCAGATACGCAGTATTTT.

This clonotype was seen ten or more times. This chain uses TRBV20-1 with TRBJ2-5; D unclear. Germline loops: CDR1 DFQATT, CDR2 SNEGSKA (reference sequence). CDR3 length: 12 residues. V lost 0 bases, J lost 1 base, and 3 bases lay in between. The CDR3 nucleotides are TGCAGTGCTAGAGATCTCCAAGAGACCCAGTACTTC. This translates into CSARDLQETQYF.

V is TRBV2 and J is TRBJ2-7, with D possibly being TRBD2 (6 bases). The CDR3 sequence is 14 residues long. V shed 5 bases and J shed 6 bases, with 17 bases lying between them. Germline V CDR1 and CDR2: SNHLY, FYNNEI. CDR3 in amino acids: CASSPITGRGEQYV. The CDR3 nucleotides are TGTGCCAGCAGTCCAATTACCGGGAGAGGCGAGCAGTACGTC.

CDR3 bases: TGCAGTGCTAGGGTTAGCGGCTCCTACGAGCAGTACTTC. This codes for CSARVSGSYEQYF. The J gene is TRBJ2-7, the V gene TRBV20-1; D might be TRBD2 (6 bases). V gave up 3 bases and J gave up 0 bases, with 9 bases separating them. CDR3 length equals 13 residues. Germline-derived CDR1 and CDR2 are DFQATT and SNEGSKA (reference sequence).

This clonotype was found many times. The chain employs TRBV20-1 and TRBJ2-1; D may be TRBD2 (7 bases). This CDR3 spans 14 amino acids. Between the trimmed V and J ends, which lost 4 bases and 5 bases, there was a span of 15 bases. Germline CDR1 is DFQATT and CDR2 is SNEGSKA (reference sequence). CDR3 in DNA: TGCAGTGCTAACGGTCGGGGGGCCCACAATGAGCAGTTCTTC. It yields the protein CSANGRGAHNEQFF.

This clonotype was detected many times. The chain couples TRBV20-1 to TRBJ2-1, with D maybe TRBD2 (6 bases). V was trimmed by 5 bases and J by 4 bases, leaving 15 bases between them. CDR1 is DFQATT, CDR2 SNEGSKA, per germline (reference sequence). There are 14 residues in the CDR3. CDR3 DNA: TGCAGTGCTGTGCTTGCCGGGACTTACAATGAGCAGTTCTTC. Amino acids: CSAVLAGTYNEQFF.

The rearrangement links TRBV7-6 to TRBJ1-1, with 8 bases matching TRBD1. Per germline, CDR1 SGHVS and CDR2 FNYEAQ. Trimming removed 2 bases from V and 6 bases from J; junction bases left unmatched: 2. This CDR3 has 13 amino acids. The CDR3 nucleotides read TGTGCCAGCAGCTTAAACAGGGGGGCTGAAGCTTTCTTT. Protein: CASSLNRGAEAFF.

This clonotype was seen ten or more times. The chain carries TRBV5-1 and TRBJ2-3; TRBD1 is a possible D gene (6 bases). Trimming left V 2 bases short and J 2 bases short, with 21 bases between. Germline CDR1 SGHRS, CDR2 YFSETQ. The CDR3 is made up of 18 amino acids. The CDR3 DNA sequence: TGCGCCAGCAGCTTACGGCGGACAGACTTTTCTTTCACAGATACGCAGTATTTT. This codes for CASSLRRTDFSFTDTQYF.

J is TRBJ1-4 and V is TRBV20-1, with D possibly TRBD1 on 5 matching bases. Trimming left V 8 bases short and J 8 bases short, with 18 bases between. Germline CDR1 reads DFQATT; CDR2 reads SNEGSKA (reference sequence). This CDR3 has 13 residues. CDR3 sequence (DNA): TGCAGTACCAGATCGCCAGGGTTAGAAAAACTGTTTTTT. It is translated as CSTRSPGLEKLFF.

This clonotype was observed at least ten times. This chain connects TRBV30 to TRBJ2-7; D is uncertain. CDR3 length equals 14 residues. Trimming removed 0 bases at V and 5 bases at J, with 14 bases between. Per germline, CDR1 GTSNPN and CDR2 SVGIG (reference sequence). CDR3 in amino acids: CAWSVGQQDNEQYF. Here the CDR3 DNA reads TGTGCCTGGAGTGTAGGTCAGCAAGACAACGAGCAGTACTTC.

This clonotype was recorded a few times. The chain combines TRBV20-1 with TRBJ2-7; 8 bases map to TRBD1. With V trimmed by 6 bases and J by 0 bases, 13 bases remained unmatched. The germline V gene has CDR1 DFQATT and CDR2 SNEGSKA (reference sequence). The CDR3 totals 16 residues. In DNA form, the CDR3 reads TGCAGTGCCGGGGTATTCCAGGGGGCTCTCTCCTACGAGCAGTACGTC. This encodes CSAGVFQGALSYEQYV.

A few counts support this clonotype. The chain joins TRBV5-5 to TRBJ2-1; 7 bases match TRBD2. In germline, CDR1 is SGHKS, CDR2 YYEKEE (reference sequence). The CDR3 sequence is 13 residues long. V was pared by 4 bases and J by 8 bases, with 6 bases of the junction left unmatched. The DNA of the CDR3 is TGTGCCAGCAGCCAAGGGGAGGGCTATGAGCAGTTCTTC. Its translation: CASSQGEGYEQFF.

This clonotype is a singleton in its sample. The rearrangement uses TRBV29-1 and TRBJ1-2; 8 nucleotides agree with TRBD1. CDR1 and CDR2 (germline): SQVTM, ANQGSEA. The length of the CDR3 is 14 residues. Trimming cost V 6 bases and J 5 bases; bases outside gene matches: 11. CDR3 loop: CSVTSDRELYGYTF. The CDR3 DNA is TGCAGCGTAACCTCGGACAGGGAACTGTATGGCTACACCTTC.

This clonotype was found many times. The rearrangement joins TRBV12-3 or TRBV12-4 to TRBJ2-1, with D perhaps matching TRBD2 (6 bases). The CDR3 runs to 14 residues. V lost 2 bases, J lost 9 bases, and 14 bases lay in between. CDR3 in amino acids: CASSLPPGGGEQFF. CDR3 DNA: TGTGCCAGCAGTTTACCCCCTGGGGGAGGTGAGCAGTTCTTC.

Notes on this clonotype: This may stem from a read error, because a much larger clone lies one nucleotide away. No conserved phenylalanine or tryptophan is present at the end of the CDR3, so a read error is the likely explanation. The J gene is TRBJ1-5, the V gene TRBV20-1, with D uncertain. The ends were cut back, 0 bases at V and 5 bases at J, with 5 bases in the middle. The CDR3 is made up of 12 amino acids. CDR1 is DFQATT, CDR2 SNEGSKA, per germline (reference sequence). In DNA, the CDR3 is TGCAGTGCTAGAGACGGGCATCAGCCCCAGCATTGT. This encodes CSARDGHQPQHC.

Ten or more counts support this clonotype. This chain connects TRBV5-1 to TRBJ2-7; D gene ambiguous. Germline V gene sequence: CDR1 SGHRS, CDR2 YFSETQ. The ends were cut back, 0 bases at V and 3 bases at J, with 13 bases in the middle. CDR3 size: 15 residues. This chain's CDR3 is CASSLAGRPIYEQYV. Written as DNA, the CDR3 is TGCGCCAGCAGCTTGGCCGGACGACCGATCTACGAGCAGTACGTC.

The chain has TRBV6-2 or TRBV6-3 and TRBJ2-7; weak D call: TRBD1 (5 bases). The V end was cut by 5 bases, the J end by 4 bases, with 9 bases between. The CDR3 contains 12 residues. The germline CDR1 and CDR2 sequences are MNHEY and SVGEGT. CDR3 nucleotides: TGTGCCAGCAGTGGGGCCGAGTACGAGCAGTACGTC. The encoded protein is CASSGAEYEQYV.

There are many counts of this clonotype. The rearrangement joins TRBV12-3 or TRBV12-4 to TRBJ1-1; possible D gene TRBD1, 6 bases. The CDR3 extends over 13 amino acids. V lost 8 bases and J 2 bases, leaving 12 bases between the germline ends. The CDR3 protein is CASGRDTNTEAFF. The CDR3 coding sequence is TGTGCCAGCGGACGGGACACCAACACTGAAGCTTTCTTT.

J is TRBJ2-6 and V is TRBV10-3, with unresolved D. V shed 2 bases and J shed 0 bases, with 11 bases lying between them. Looked up from germline, CDR1 is ENHRY and CDR2 is SYGVKD. The CDR3 is made up of 17 amino acids. CDR3 nucleotide sequence: TGTGCCATCAGTGAGAGGACCGTTCACTCTGGGGCCAACGTCCTGACTTTC. This translates into CAISERTVHSGANVLTF.

V is TRBV7-6 and J is TRBJ2-3; a possible D gene is TRBD2 (5 bases). The CDR3 spans 17 residues. The V gene's germline CDR1 is SGHVS and CDR2 FNYEAQ. With 0 bases removed from V and 8 bases from J, the gap between germline ends came to 21 bases. Written as DNA, the CDR3 is TGTGCCAGCAGCTTAGCTAGCGCGGACGGTCCGATGGGTACGCAGTATTTT. This sequence encodes CASSLASADGPMGTQYF.

The V and J genes are TRBV9 and TRBJ2-7; D ambiguous. Germline CDR1 is SGDLS and CDR2 is YYNGEE. The CDR3 contains 15 residues. The ends were cut back, 3 bases at V and 3 bases at J, with 16 bases in the middle. The CDR3 bases are TGTGCCAGCAGCGCCTTCGACTCGCCCCACTACGAGCAGTACTTC. Its translation is CASSAFDSPHYEQYF. The whole variable domain, filled in from reference TRBV9 and TRBJ2-7, reads DSGVTQTPKHLITATGQRVTLRCSPRSGDLSVYWYQQSLDQGLQFLIQYYNGEERAKGNILERFSAQQFPDLHSELNLSSLELGDSALYFCASSAFDSPHYEQYFGPGTRLTVT.

CDR3 amino acids: CASSFETGAGELFF. The DNA for the CDR3 is TGTGCCAGCAGCTTTGAGACAGGGGCCGGGGAGCTGTTTTTT. The V call is TRBV11-2, the J call TRBJ2-2, with 8 bases matching TRBD1. The germline V gene encodes CDR1 SGHAT and CDR2 FQNNGV. V was clipped by 3 bases and J by 6 bases; unmatched bases: 3. The CDR3 length is 14 residues.

The V and J genes are TRBV10-2 and TRBJ2-5; TRBD1 aligns across 8 bases. Germline CDR1 reads WSHSY; CDR2 reads SAAADI. V trimming: 0 bases; J trimming: 2 bases; junction bases outside the gene matches: 5. This CDR3 is built from 16 residues. CDR3 bases: TGCGCCAGCAGTGAGTCCGGACAGGGATCACAAGAGACCCAGTACTTC. Residues: CASSESGQGSQETQYF.

The V gene is TRBV6-1, the J gene TRBJ2-2; 10 bases map to TRBD2. Germline CDR1 reads MNHNS; CDR2 reads SASEGT. The junction had 6 bases not matched to a gene; V was cut back by 7 bases and J by 4 bases. The CDR3 has 15 residues. Here the CDR3 reads CASTQTSGVTGELFF. The DNA for the CDR3 is TGTGCCAGCACCCAAACTAGCGGGGTCACCGGGGAGCTGTTTTTT.